Included here is one T cell receptor (beta chain) sequence, with context. Its antigen is not known. This sample stems from a study of T cell repertoires in cytomegalovirus infection. Study-wide background: Use of recently identified HLA-C-restricted and well-studied HLA-B-restricted CMV epitopes was part of the study. Both CMV infection and a matching HLA type were indicated by public TCR beta signatures.

V lost 0 bases and J lost 0, with 17 bases in between. Germline V CDR1 and CDR2: LNHDA, SQIVND (reference sequence). CDR3 size: 19 residues. Study-wide findings and caveats: Across the ex vivo response, the dominant clonotypes were HLA-C-restricted CMV-specific TCR beta clonotypes. There were carriers of CMV plus the relevant HLA, and cumulative public TCR beta family frequency identified them.

MiXCR, applied by TCRdb to the reads, yields one record per CDR3 protein. Of 800,000 to 950,000 distinct CDR3 sequences listed, around a third were seen once; the top ten hold approximately 13%. The input for sequencing was cultured CD8+ T cells from PBMCs, taken from culture after CMV antigen stimulation. This receptor was obtained from a human donor in good health (CMV status not recorded). Some clones in this sample may be carry-over from other donors' samples. The genes are TRBV19 and TRBJ2-2, with a weak D call TRBD1 (6 bases). CDR3 in amino acids: CASSIDHGQRVSNTGELFF. DNA for the CDR3: TGTGCCAGTAGTATAGACCACGGACAGCGCGTATCGAACACCGGGGAGCTGTTTTTT.